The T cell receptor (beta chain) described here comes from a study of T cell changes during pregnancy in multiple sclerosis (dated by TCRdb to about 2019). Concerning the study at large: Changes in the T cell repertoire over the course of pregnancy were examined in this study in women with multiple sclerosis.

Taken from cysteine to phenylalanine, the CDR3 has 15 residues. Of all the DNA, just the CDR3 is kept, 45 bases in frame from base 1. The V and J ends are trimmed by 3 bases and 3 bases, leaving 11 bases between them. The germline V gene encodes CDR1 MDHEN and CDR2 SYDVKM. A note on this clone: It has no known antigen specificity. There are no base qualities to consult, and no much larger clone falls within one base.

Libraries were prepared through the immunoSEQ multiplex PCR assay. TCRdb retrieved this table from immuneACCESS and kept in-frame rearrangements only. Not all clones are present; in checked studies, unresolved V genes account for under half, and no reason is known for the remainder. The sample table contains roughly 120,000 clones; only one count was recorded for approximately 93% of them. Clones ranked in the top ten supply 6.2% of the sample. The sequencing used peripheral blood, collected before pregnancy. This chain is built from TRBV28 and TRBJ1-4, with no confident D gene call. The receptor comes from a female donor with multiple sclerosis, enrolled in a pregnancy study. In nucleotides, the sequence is TGTGCCAGCAGTTTTATCTTCGGTGCTAATGAAAAACTGTTTTTT. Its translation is CASSFIFGANEKLFF. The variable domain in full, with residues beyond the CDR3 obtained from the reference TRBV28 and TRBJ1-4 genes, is DVKVTQSSRYLVKRTGEKVFLECVQDMDHENMFWYRQDPGLGLRLIYFSYDVKMKEKGDIPEGYSVSREKKERFSLILESASTNQTSMYLCASSFIFGANEKLFFGSGTQLSVL.